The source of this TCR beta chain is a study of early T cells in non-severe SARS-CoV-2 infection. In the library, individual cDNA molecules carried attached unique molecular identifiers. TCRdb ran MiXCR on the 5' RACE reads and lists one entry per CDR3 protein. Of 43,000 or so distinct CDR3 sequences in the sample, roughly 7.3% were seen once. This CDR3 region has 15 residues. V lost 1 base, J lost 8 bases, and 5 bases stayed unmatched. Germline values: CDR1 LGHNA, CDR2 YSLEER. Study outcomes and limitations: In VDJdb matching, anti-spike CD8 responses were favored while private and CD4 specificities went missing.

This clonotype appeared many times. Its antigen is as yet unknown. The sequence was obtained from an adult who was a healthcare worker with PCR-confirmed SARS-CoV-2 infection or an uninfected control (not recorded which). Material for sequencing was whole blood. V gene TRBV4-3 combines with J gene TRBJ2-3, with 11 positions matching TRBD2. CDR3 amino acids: CASSQALSGGATQYF. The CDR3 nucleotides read TGCGCCAGCAGCCAAGCCCTTAGCGGGGGGGCTACGCAGTATTTT.